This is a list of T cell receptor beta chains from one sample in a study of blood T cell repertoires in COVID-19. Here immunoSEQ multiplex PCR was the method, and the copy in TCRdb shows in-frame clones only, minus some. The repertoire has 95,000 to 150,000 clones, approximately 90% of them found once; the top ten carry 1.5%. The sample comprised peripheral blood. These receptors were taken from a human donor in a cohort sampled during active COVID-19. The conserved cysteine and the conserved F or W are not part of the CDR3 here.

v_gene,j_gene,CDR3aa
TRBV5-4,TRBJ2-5,ASSSRTGGETQY
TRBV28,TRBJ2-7,ASSFLGRHYEQY
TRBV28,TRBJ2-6,ASSSTVLRANVLT
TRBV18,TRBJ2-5,ASSSGTGGQETQY
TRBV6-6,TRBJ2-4,ASREPRERNIQY
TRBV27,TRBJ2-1,ASTKTGTAPQF
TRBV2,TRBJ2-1,ASSESSSGSNEQF
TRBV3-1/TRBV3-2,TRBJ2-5,ASSPTGGGETQY
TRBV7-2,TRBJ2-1,ASPPLQDSYNEQF
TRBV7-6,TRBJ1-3,ASSLEGRLSGNTIY
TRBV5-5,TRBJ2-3,ASSQGGTDTQY
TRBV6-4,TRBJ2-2,ASSPRFGLAGESNTGELF
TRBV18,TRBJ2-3,ASSPPTGVSTDTQY
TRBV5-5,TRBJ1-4,ASSWQTGKDEKLF
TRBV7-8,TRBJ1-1,ASSLPRTGRTEAF
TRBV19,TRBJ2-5,ASRNGETQY
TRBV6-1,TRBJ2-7,ASSEIGDSPYYEQY
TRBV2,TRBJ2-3,ASRGGRGADTQY
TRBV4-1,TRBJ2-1,ASSHQVSSYNEQF
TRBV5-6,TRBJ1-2,ASSSPGTAPGYGYT
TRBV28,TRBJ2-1,ASSLRGFHEQF
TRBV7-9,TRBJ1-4,ASSHTGNSNEKLF
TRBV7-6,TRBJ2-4,ASSKGGGNIQY
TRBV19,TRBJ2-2,ASSPRGINTGELF
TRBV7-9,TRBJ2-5,ASSTTSQETQY
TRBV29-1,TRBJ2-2,SVFRGSKNTGELF
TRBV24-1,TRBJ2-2,ATSGTINTGELF
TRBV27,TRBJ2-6,ASSWGTGVSGANVLT
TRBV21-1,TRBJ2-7,ASNGTGTYEQY
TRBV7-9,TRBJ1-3,ASSVGIAGNTIY